This T cell receptor (beta chain) was identified in a study of T cell changes during pregnancy in multiple sclerosis. Assay used: immunoSEQ multiplex PCR; TCRdb lists only in-frame clones, some missing. The table lists 40,000 or so clones, more than 70% of them singletons. The CDR3 runs 14 residues. Sequencing used CD8+ T cells from peripheral blood mononuclear cells, obtained in the first trimester of pregnancy. The rearrangement joins TRBV21-1 to TRBJ1-1; TRBD1 reflects the table's D call only, with no check against the DNA. TRBV21-1 is an annotated pseudogene. This receptor was taken from a female donor with multiple sclerosis, enrolled in a pregnancy study. The CDR3 here is CASSIGQGITEAFF. In DNA, the CDR3 is TGTGCCAGCAGCATAGGACAGGGTATCACTGAAGCTTTCTTT.